Listed here is a single TCR beta chain. PCR primers comprised 60 Vbeta and 13 Jbeta primers. Clones were sequenced by immunoSEQ multiplex PCR, and TCRdb holds only the in-frame ones, with some missing. Of roughly 190,000 clones in the sample, 87% are singletons; the top ten hold 1.3%. The sample originates from a study of cytomegalovirus exposure and HLA in healthy donors. The donors (healthy individuals) were bone marrow donors. Germline CDR1 is SGHNT and CDR2 is YYREEE (reference sequence). This CDR3 spans 13 amino acids. Losses at the gene ends were 4 bases for V and 6 bases for J; bases not matched to a gene: 5.

The chain uses TRBV5-4 and TRBJ1-2; 8 bases align to TRBD1. This receptor was obtained from a man aged 25 to 40 in good health and CMV-seronegative. Sequencing was performed on PBMCs. The CDR3 sequence: CASSPDRVDGYTF. The CDR3 DNA follows: TGTGCCAGCAGCCCGGACAGGGTTGATGGCTACACCTTC.